Shown below are 25 T cell receptor beta chains from a single sample sequenced in a study of blood T cell repertoires in COVID-19. Only in-frame clones appear in the TCRdb table, and some are missing; sequencing was by immunoSEQ multiplex PCR. Of a few hundred thousand clones in the sample, 70% to 90% were seen once. The source material was PBMCs or T cells enriched from blood (not recorded which). These receptors came from a woman aged 30 to 39 who had recovered from COVID-19.

The chain links TRBV30 to TRBJ1-4, with 11 positions matching TRBD1. V lost 4 bases to trimming and J lost 12 bases; unmatched junction nucleotides: 10. Germline CDR1 is GTSNPN and CDR2 is SVGIG (reference sequence). The CDR3 is 14 amino acids. The CDR3 region is CAWTPDRGLGELFF. In nucleotides, the CDR3 is TGTGCCTGGACACCGGACAGGGGGCTTGGGGAACTGTTTTTT.

The chain couples TRBV11-2 to TRBJ1-1; possible D gene TRBD1, 6 bases. With 6 bases removed from V and 7 bases from J, the gap between germline ends came to 21 bases. The CDR3 extends over 15 amino acids. Looked up from germline, CDR1 is SGHAT and CDR2 is FQNNGV. CDR3: CASRSVGGGTREAFF. The DNA of the CDR3 is TGTGCCAGCAGGTCGGTTGGGGGCGGCACCCGTGAAGCTTTCTTT.

This rearrangement joins TRBV20-1 to TRBJ1-6, with TRBD1 as a possible D gene (5 bases). Trimming left V 3 bases short and J 6 bases short, with 9 bases between. Germline CDR1 and CDR2: DFQATT and SNEGSKA (reference sequence). The CDR3 has 13 amino acids. CDR3 region: CSASETANSPLHF. The CDR3 coding sequence is TGCAGTGCTAGTGAGACAGCTAATTCACCCCTCCACTTT.

V is TRBV5-8 and J is TRBJ1-1; 7 bases match TRBD1. The length of the CDR3 is 14 residues. With 3 bases clipped from V and 2 bases from J, the junction kept 4 bases outside the gene matches. CDR1 is SGHTS, CDR2 YDEGEE, per germline. The CDR3 DNA is TGTGCCAGCAGCTCCACAGGGGCCAACACTGAAGCTTTCTTT. It is translated as CASSSTGANTEAFF.

As to this clone: Other DNA sequences in this sample translate to the same CDR3. The CDR3 reads CASSLGQGETQYF. CDR3 bases: TGTGCCAGCAGCTTGGGGCAGGGGGAGACCCAGTACTTC. The rearrangement uses TRBV5-4 and TRBJ2-5; the D gene is possibly TRBD1 (6 bases). V was shortened by 0 bases and J by 5 bases, with 8 bases between the two germline ends. CDR3 length: 13 residues. Germline V gives CDR1 SGHNT, CDR2 YYREEE (reference sequence).

This chain uses TRBV6-5 with TRBJ1-6; 10 bases align to TRBD1. V shed 4 bases and J 7 bases; nucleotides not matched to a gene: 7. This CDR3 is built from 16 residues. Germline V CDR1 and CDR2: MNHEY, SVGAGI. The CDR3 nucleotides read TGTGCCAGCAGTTCCGGGACAGGGGCTCTAAATTCACCCCTCCACTTT. Protein: CASSSGTGALNSPLHF.

The J gene is TRBJ1-2, the V gene TRBV7-8, with 9 bases fitting TRBD1. The germline gives CDR1 SGHVS, CDR2 FQNEAQ. Trimming removed 5 bases from V and 6 bases from J; junction bases left unmatched: 10. This CDR3 contains 15 residues. CDR3 bases: TGTGCCAGCAGCACACGGGACAGGGTCAGCAATGGCTACACCTTC. Translating it yields CASSTRDRVSNGYTF.

The rearrangement joins TRBV11-3 to TRBJ2-2; 7 positions match TRBD1. Germline-derived CDR1 and CDR2 are SGHNT and YENEEA. Trimming cost V 5 bases and J 0 bases; bases outside gene matches: 6. This CDR3 is 16 amino acids long. The chain's CDR3 is CASSTRQGPNTGELFF. CDR3 bases: TGTGCCAGCAGCACCCGACAGGGACCGAACACCGGGGAGCTGTTTTTT. Full variable domain (remainder filled in from reference TRBV11-3 and TRBJ2-2): EAGVVQSPRYKIIEKKQPVAFWCNPISGHNTLYWYLQNLGQGPELLIRYENEEAVDDSQLPKDRFSAERLKGVDSTLKIQPAELGDSAVYLCASSTRQGPNTGELFFGEGSRLTVL.

The rearrangement joins TRBV25-1 to TRBJ1-6, with 10 bases lining up with TRBD1. The germline gives CDR1 MGHDK, CDR2 SYGVNS. The CDR3 has 16 residues. The V gene end was trimmed by 4 bases and the J gene end by 7 bases; junction bases not matched to a gene: 7. The CDR3 here is CASSVLTGGANSPLHF. The CDR3 bases are TGTGCCAGCAGTGTCCTGACAGGGGGCGCGAATTCACCCCTCCACTTT.

J is TRBJ2-7 and V is TRBV5-1; TRBD2 matches 14 bases. Germline CDR1 reads SGHRS; CDR2 reads YFSETQ. The CDR3 length is 16 residues. V was clipped by 3 bases and J by 4 bases; unmatched bases: 6. CDR3 in DNA: TGCGCCAGCAGCTCGACTAGCGGGGGGGGCAGGTACGAGCAGTACTTC. It codes for CASSSTSGGGRYEQYF. Full variable domain (remainder filled in from reference TRBV5-1 and TRBJ2-7): KAGVTQTPRYLIKTRGQQVTLSCSPISGHRSVSWYQQTPGQGLQFLFEYFSETQRNKGNFPGRFSGRQFSNSRSEMNVSTLELGDSALYLCASSSTSGGGRYEQYFGPGTRLTVT.

This clone has just one count. The chain carries TRBV5-1 and TRBJ1-1; D uncertain. V was pared by 0 bases and J by 2 bases, with 11 bases between. Germline V CDR1 and CDR2: SGHRS, YFSETQ. The CDR3 is 15 amino acids. The CDR3: CASSLVGGLNTEAFF. CDR3 coding DNA: TGCGCCAGCAGCTTGGTTGGAGGGTTAAACACTGAAGCTTTCTTT.

The chain has TRBV18 and TRBJ1-3; D unresolved. The CDR3 runs 14 residues. Germline CDR1 is KGHSH and CDR2 is LQKENI. Trimming took 4 bases from V and 0 from J, leaving 7 bases between them. Here the CDR3 DNA reads TGTGCCAGCTCACGTGCAGACTCTGGAAACACCATATATTTT. It specifies CASSRADSGNTIYF.

The genes are TRBV6-2 or TRBV6-3 and TRBJ1-2; D not certain. The germline V gene has CDR1 MNHEY and CDR2 SVGEGT. V lost 0 bases to trimming and J lost 4 bases, with 3 bases between them. The CDR3 runs to 12 residues. The CDR3 DNA reads as TGTGCCAGCAGTTACTCTAGCTATGGCTACACCTTC. It translates to CASSYSSYGYTF.

The chain joins TRBV10-3 to TRBJ2-7, with a possible D match to TRBD2 (5 bases). Germline V gene data show CDR1 as ENHRY and CDR2 as SYGVKD. Trimming removed 10 bases from V and 2 bases from J, with 15 bases in between. The CDR3 extends over 13 amino acids. CDR3 nucleotides: TGTGCCACCGCTGAGGGTACTGCCTACGAGCAGTACTTC. Its protein product is CATAEGTAYEQYF.

This clone has just a few counts. CDR3 amino acids: CTSSSGCLDYGYTF. CDR3 sequence (DNA): TGCACCAGCAGCTCGGGGTGTTTGGACTATGGCTACACCTTC. This chain joins TRBV1 and TRBJ1-2. TRBV1 counts as a pseudogene. This CDR3 has 14 amino acids.

The chain recombines TRBV6-5 with TRBJ1-1, with TRBD1 identical over 7 bases. Germline trimming cut 4 bases from V and 5 bases from J; bases unmatched to any gene: 10. This CDR3 has 15 amino acids. CDR1 is MNHEY and CDR2 is SVGAGI in the germline V gene. The CDR3 loop reads CASSSTGARTTEAFF. The CDR3 DNA is TGTGCCAGCAGTTCCACAGGGGCGAGGACGACTGAAGCTTTCTTT.

In the case of this clone: A read error may produce the germline difference seen at one junction end. J is TRBJ2-7 and V is TRBV6-5; no reliable D call. This CDR3 contains 10 residues. Germline V gene sequence: CDR1 MNHEY, CDR2 SVGAGI. The CDR3 region has the DNA TGTGCCAGCAGTTCCTGCGAGCAGTACTTC. Its translation: CASSSCEQYF.

The rearrangement uses TRBV4-1 and TRBJ1-2, with D possibly matching TRBD1 (6 bases). CDR3 length equals 14 residues. CDR1 MGHRA and CDR2 YSYEKL come from the germline V gene. V lost 0 bases to trimming and J lost 6 bases, with 11 bases between them. CDR3 protein: CASSQEGRGDGYTF. For the CDR3, the DNA is TGCGCCAGCAGCCAAGAAGGCAGGGGCGATGGCTACACCTTC.

This rearrangement joins TRBV19 to TRBJ2-6, with TRBD1 as a possible D gene (5 bases). This CDR3 is built from 14 residues. Trimming shortened V by 7 bases and J by 7 bases, and 14 bases separated the two germline ends. The germline V gene encodes CDR1 LNHDA and CDR2 SQIVND (reference sequence). The CDR3 protein is CASKPDRAANVLTF. The DNA for the CDR3 is TGTGCCAGTAAGCCCGACAGAGCAGCCAACGTCCTGACTTTC.

The rearrangement joins TRBV10-3 to TRBJ2-7; 10 bases line up with TRBD1. The CDR3 extends over 14 amino acids. V lost 6 bases, J lost 4 bases, and 6 bases stayed unmatched. CDR1 and CDR2 from the germline V gene are ENHRY and SYGVKD. CDR3 DNA: TGTGCCATCAGGTCCGGGACAGGGGAATACGAGCAGTACTTC. It yields the protein CAIRSGTGEYEQYF.

This chain joins TRBV7-2 and TRBJ1-4; D possibly corresponds to TRBD1 (5 bases). CDR1 and CDR2 (germline): SGHTA, FQGNSA. The CDR3 consists of 15 residues. The germline V and J ends were trimmed by 5 bases and 8 bases, with 18 bases remaining between them. CDR3 coding DNA: TGTGCCAGCAGCCTGGGGCCCGGGTCCTACGAAAAACTGTTTTTT. As protein: CASSLGPGSYEKLFF.

V usage is TRBV19 and J usage is TRBJ2-2, with 12 bases aligning to TRBD1. The CDR3 covers 19 residues. V was pared by 5 bases and J by 4 bases, with 14 bases of the junction left unmatched. The germline V gene has CDR1 LNHDA and CDR2 SQIVND (reference sequence). This CDR3 reads CASSPRAGTGGASTGELFF. The CDR3 DNA sequence: TGTGCCAGTAGTCCCCGTGCCGGGACAGGGGGCGCGAGCACCGGGGAGCTGTTTTTT.

This chain uses TRBV10-3 with TRBJ1-4, with D perhaps TRBD1 (6 bases). From germline, CDR1 is ENHRY and CDR2 SYGVKD. The CDR3 contains 18 residues. V shed 3 bases and J shed 7 bases, with 24 bases lying between them. The CDR3 DNA is TGTGCCATCAGTGATCGGTCGAGGGTAGGACAGCACCGTGAAAAACTGTTTTTT. This sequence encodes CAISDRSRVGQHREKLFF.

The rearrangement links TRBV12-3 or TRBV12-4 to TRBJ1-4; D not resolved. The ends were cut back, 8 bases at V and 3 bases at J, with 10 bases in the middle. The CDR3 length is 13 residues. CDR3 sequence (DNA): TGTGCCAGCGCGGAGGCCTCTAATGAAAAACTGTTTTTT. Its protein is CASAEASNEKLFF.

The CDR3 sequence is CASSLEGGEETQYF. The CDR3 DNA reads TGTGCCAGCAGCTTAGAAGGGGGGGAAGAGACCCAGTACTTC. The V and J genes are TRBV7-9 and TRBJ2-5; a possible D gene is TRBD2 (7 bases). Germline values: CDR1 SEHNR, CDR2 FQNEAQ (reference sequence). This CDR3 comprises 14 residues. Trimming left V 1 base short and J 3 bases short, with 9 bases between.